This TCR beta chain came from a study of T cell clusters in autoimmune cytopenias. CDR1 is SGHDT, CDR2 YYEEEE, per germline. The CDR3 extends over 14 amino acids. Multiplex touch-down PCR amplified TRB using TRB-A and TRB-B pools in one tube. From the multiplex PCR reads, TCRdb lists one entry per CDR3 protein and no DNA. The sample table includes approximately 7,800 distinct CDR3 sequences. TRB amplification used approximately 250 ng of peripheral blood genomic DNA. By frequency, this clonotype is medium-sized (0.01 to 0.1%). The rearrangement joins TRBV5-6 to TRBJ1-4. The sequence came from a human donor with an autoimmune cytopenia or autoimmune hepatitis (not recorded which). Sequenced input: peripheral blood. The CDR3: CASSLDSPYEKLFF.